The 12 T cell receptor beta chains below come from one sample, sequenced in a study of cytomegalovirus exposure and HLA in healthy donors. PCR involved 60 Vbeta and 13 Jbeta primers. The repertoire was sequenced with immunoSEQ multiplex PCR; TCRdb's copy has only in-frame clones and lacks some. The sample lists fewer than 200,000 clones; 81% were seen once. The sequencing sample was made of PBMCs. These receptors were taken from a woman between 18 and 29 years old in good health and CMV-seronegative.

This chain uses TRBV4-1 with TRBJ1-1; D not certain. The V end lost 0 bases, the J end lost 1 base, and 12 bases lay between the germline ends. CDR1 and CDR2 (germline): MGHRA, YSYEKL. The CDR3 runs 16 residues. The CDR3 sequence: CASSQDEWAPNTEAFF. CDR3 in DNA: TGCGCCAGCAGCCAAGATGAGTGGGCTCCGAACACTGAAGCTTTCTTT.

The chain employs TRBV2 and TRBJ1-2, with TRBD1 identical over 8 bases. Per the germline V gene, CDR1 is SNHLY and CDR2 is FYNNEI. This CDR3 is 14 amino acids long. J lost 6 bases, V lost 7 bases, and 10 bases had no gene match. DNA of the CDR3: TGTGCCAGCACGACAGGGGTTTTTTCTAATGGCTACACCTTC. Translated, it gives CASTTGVFSNGYTF.

This chain connects TRBV7-6 to TRBJ1-4, with 8 bases matching TRBD1. After removal of 5 bases from V and 5 bases from J, the junction contained 4 bases not matched to a gene. Germline loops: CDR1 SGHVS, CDR2 FNYEAQ. This CDR3 region has 14 residues. The CDR3 coding sequence is TGTGCCAGCAGCCACAGGGGGAGCAATGAAAAACTGTTTTTT. It translates to CASSHRGSNEKLFF.

This rearrangement joins TRBV28 to TRBJ2-7; possible D gene TRBD2, 6 bases. The germline CDR1 and CDR2 sequences are MDHEN and SYDVKM. This CDR3 has 15 residues. Trimming cost V 2 bases and J 4 bases, with 15 bases left between them. The CDR3 is CASSLPSAGLYEQYF. DNA of the CDR3: TGTGCCAGCAGTTTACCATCAGCGGGCTTATACGAGCAGTACTTC.

V and J are TRBV30 and TRBJ2-3, with 7 bases fitting TRBD2. Trimming took 1 base from V and 1 from J; bases not matched to a gene: 5. From germline, CDR1 is GTSNPN and CDR2 SVGIG (reference sequence). This CDR3 comprises 15 residues. The CDR3: CAWSAIAGGTDTQYF. The CDR3 region has the DNA TGTGCCTGGAGTGCGATTGCGGGAGGCACAGATACGCAGTATTTT.

About this clone: Other DNA sequences from this sample encode an identical CDR3 as well. Here the CDR3 DNA reads TGTGCCAGCAGTTTAACAGGGAGTGGAAACACCATATATTTT. Protein sequence: CASSLTGSGNTIYF. The chain links TRBV27 to TRBJ1-3; a possible D gene is TRBD1 (6 bases). This CDR3 spans 14 amino acids. The germline V gene has CDR1 MNHEY and CDR2 SMNVEV (reference sequence). The germline V and J ends were trimmed by 2 bases and 3 bases, with 8 bases remaining between them.

This sequence joins TRBV5-4 and TRBJ1-2, with 9 bases lining up with TRBD1. The CDR3 spans 16 residues. Per germline, CDR1 SGHNT and CDR2 YYREEE (reference sequence). With V trimmed by 4 bases and J by 7 bases, 14 bases remained unmatched. CDR3 in amino acids: CASSLRGGTGSFGYTF. The CDR3, as DNA: TGTGCCAGCAGCCTTCGGGGCGGGACAGGGAGTTTTGGCTACACCTTC.

The chain carries TRBV30 and TRBJ1-6, with 7 bases fitting TRBD1. The junction had 8 bases not matched to a gene; V was cut back by 2 bases and J by 4 bases. The CDR3 consists of 16 residues. Germline V CDR1 and CDR2: GTSNPN, SVGIG (reference sequence). CDR3 in amino acids: CAWSSPGTEYNSPLHF. The CDR3 nucleotides read TGTGCCTGGAGTTCCCCCGGGACAGAGTATAATTCACCCCTCCACTTT.

CDR3: CATTDRGLTDTQYF. CDR3 nucleotide sequence: TGTGCCACCACGGACAGGGGGCTGACAGATACGCAGTATTTT. The genes are TRBV10-3 and TRBJ2-3, with 11 bases aligning to TRBD1. Unmatched junction bases numbered 6, after V lost 10 bases and J lost 3 bases. The CDR3 has 14 residues. Germline V gene data show CDR1 as ENHRY and CDR2 as SYGVKD.

The chain uses TRBV5-1 and TRBJ2-7; D unresolved. This CDR3 has 14 amino acids. V lost 4 bases and J 0 bases, leaving 11 bases between the germline ends. Germline CDR1 is SGHRS and CDR2 is YFSETQ. The CDR3 DNA reads TGCGCCAGCAGCGTCAGCGTTAGCTCCTACGAGCAGTACTTC. Translating gives CASSVSVSSYEQYF. Looking up the rest from reference TRBV5-1 and TRBJ2-7 gives the full variable domain: KAGVTQTPRYLIKTRGQQVTLSCSPISGHRSVSWYQQTPGQGLQFLFEYFSETQRNKGNFPGRFSGRQFSNSRSEMNVSTLELGDSALYLCASSVSVSSYEQYFGPGTRLTVT.

The chain employs TRBV5-1 and TRBJ1-6, with 7 positions matching TRBD1. V dropped 0 bases and J dropped 8; count of bases not matched to a gene: 5. This CDR3 has 15 amino acids. Germline V gives CDR1 SGHRS, CDR2 YFSETQ. This CDR3 is CASSLDRGVDSPLHF. In DNA form, the CDR3 reads TGCGCCAGCAGCTTGGACAGGGGAGTCGATTCACCCCTCCACTTT.

About this clone itself: Other DNA sequences in the same sample also yield this CDR3. The gene calls are TRBV6-4 and TRBJ2-1, with a weak D call TRBD2 (5 bases). Trimming cost V 0 bases and J 0 bases, with 6 bases left between them. Germline CDR1 MRHNA, CDR2 SNTAGT. The CDR3 extends over 15 amino acids. This CDR3 is CASSDSSGSYNEQFF. CDR3 DNA sequence: TGTGCCAGCAGTGACTCGAGCGGCTCCTACAATGAGCAGTTCTTC.